This TCR beta chain is from a study of blood T cell repertoires in COVID-19. Study at large: Sites across the United States, Italy and Spain contributed samples from acute and convalescent COVID-19.

Participant ages covered roughly 18 to 89 years across about two dozen US areas. Clinical history reported by participants formed the basis on which cohorts were assigned. Sequenced by immunoSEQ multiplex PCR; TCRdb stores in-frame clones only, minus some. The data show approximately 210,000 clones, 81% seen once. V shed 4 bases and J 2 bases; nucleotides not matched to a gene: 8. Germline V gene data show CDR1 as LGHDT and CDR2 as YNNKEL (reference sequence). The CDR3 is 17 amino acids. The rearrangement uses TRBV3-1 (or the pseudogene TRBV3-2) and TRBJ2-2; TRBD1 matches at 9 bases. Sequenced input: PBMCs or T cells enriched from blood (not recorded which). The clonotype comes from a woman in her 50s with acute COVID-19. DNA of the CDR3: TGTGCCAGCAGCCCGACACAGGGGGCGGCAAACACCGGGGAGCTGTTTTTT. Its translation is CASSPTQGAANTGELFF.